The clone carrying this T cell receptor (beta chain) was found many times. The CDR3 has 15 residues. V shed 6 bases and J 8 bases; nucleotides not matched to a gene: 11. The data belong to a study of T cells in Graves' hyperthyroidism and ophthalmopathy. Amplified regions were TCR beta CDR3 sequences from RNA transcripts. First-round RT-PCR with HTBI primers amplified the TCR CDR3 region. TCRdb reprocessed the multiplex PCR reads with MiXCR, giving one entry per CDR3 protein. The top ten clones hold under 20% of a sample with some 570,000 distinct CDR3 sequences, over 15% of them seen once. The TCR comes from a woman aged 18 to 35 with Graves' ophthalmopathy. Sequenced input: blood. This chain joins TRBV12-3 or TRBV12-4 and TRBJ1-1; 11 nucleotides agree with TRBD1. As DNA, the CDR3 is TGTGCCAGCAGCCTCCGGACAGGGGGCAAACTAGAAGCTTTCTTT. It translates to CASSLRTGGKLEAFF.